One sample yielded the 10 T cell receptor beta chains listed below, sequenced in a study of T-cell reconstitution after alpha-beta-depleted transplantation in children. Preparation of the TCRbeta library was carried out with unique molecular identifiers. TCRdb re-called the PCR reads with MiXCR, one entry per CDR3 protein. The sample contains 350,000 to 450,000 distinct CDR3 sequences, roughly 22% of which appear only once. The specimen was PBMCs from the stem cell graft donor, collected from the stem cell graft. These receptor sequences come from a human donor who donated a stem cell graft to a child with acute myeloid leukemia.

The CDR3 DNA sequence: TGTGCCACCAGCAGAGACCAGGGCCCCTATGGCTACACCTTC. This translates into CATSRDQGPYGYTF. V usage is TRBV15 and J usage is TRBJ1-2; tentatively, D is TRBD1 (5 bases). This CDR3 spans 14 amino acids. CDR1 is LNHNV and CDR2 is YYDKDF in the germline V gene (reference sequence). Trimming took 0 bases from V and 4 from J, leaving 9 bases between them.

This clonotype was observed at least ten times. This chain connects TRBV20-1 to TRBJ2-1; D remains unclear. Between the trimmed V and J ends, which lost 3 bases and 1 base, there was a span of 7 bases. Germline values: CDR1 DFQATT, CDR2 SNEGSKA (reference sequence). The CDR3 spans 13 residues. The CDR3 sequence is CSASFGSYNEQFF. In DNA, the CDR3 is TGCAGTGCTAGTTTTGGATCCTACAATGAGCAGTTCTTC.

This rearrangement joins TRBV5-1 to TRBJ2-2, with D perhaps TRBD1 or TRBD2 (5 bases each). The germline CDR1 and CDR2 sequences are SGHRS and YFSETQ. The ends were cut back, 4 bases at V and 0 bases at J, with 10 bases in the middle. CDR3 length equals 15 residues. Here the CDR3 DNA reads TGCGCCAGCAGCAACGGGGCGACGAACACCGGGGAGCTGTTTTTT. Amino acids: CASSNGATNTGELFF.

The rearrangement links TRBV29-1 to TRBJ2-5; 10 bases match TRBD1. There are 14 residues in the CDR3. The V and J ends lost 4 bases and 2 bases, in that order; junction bases with no gene match: 4. Germline CDR1 and CDR2: SQVTM and ANQGSEA. CDR3 bases: TGCAGCGTTGCGGGGACAGGGGCGCAAGAGACCCAGTACTTC. Protein sequence: CSVAGTGAQETQYF.

This sequence joins TRBV24-1 and TRBJ2-1; 10 nucleotides align to TRBD2. Unmatched junction bases numbered 3, after V lost 3 bases and J lost 2 bases. The germline V gene has CDR1 KGHDR and CDR2 SFDVKD. This CDR3 has 16 amino acids. CDR3 nucleotide sequence: TGTGCCACCAGTGATGGGACTAGCGACCCCTACAATGAGCAGTTCTTC. It encodes CATSDGTSDPYNEQFF.

This rearrangement joins TRBV24-1 to TRBJ2-1; no definite D call. Germline CDR1 reads KGHDR; CDR2 reads SFDVKD. Trimming cost V 1 base and J 2 bases, with 5 bases left between them. CDR3 length: 14 residues. CDR3 in DNA: TGTGCCACCAGTGATTTAAGGACCTACAATGAGCAGTTCTTC. Protein product: CATSDLRTYNEQFF.

Ten or more counts support this clonotype. The chain recombines TRBV29-1 with TRBJ2-7; tentatively, D is TRBD1 or TRBD2 (6 bases each). Trimming removed 7 bases from V and 6 bases from J, with 13 bases in between. CDR1 is SQVTM, CDR2 ANQGSEA, per germline. The length of the CDR3 is 11 residues. The DNA of the CDR3 is TGCAGCGGGATACAGGGACTCGAGCAGTACTTC. Its translation: CSGIQGLEQYF.

This clonotype was counted at least ten times. The chain couples TRBV5-5 to TRBJ2-7; 8 bases line up with TRBD1. The ends lost 1 base at V and 4 bases at J; junction bases unmatched: 4. The CDR3 contains 14 residues. The germline gives CDR1 SGHKS, CDR2 YYEKEE (reference sequence). The CDR3 coding sequence is TGTGCCAGCAGCTTGCCAGGGGGCGGGTACGAGCAGTACTTC. As protein: CASSLPGGGYEQYF.

This clonotype occurred a few times. The V gene is TRBV9, the J gene TRBJ1-2, with TRBD1 as a possible D gene (5 bases). Germline V gene lookup returns CDR1 SGDLS and CDR2 YYNGEE. V was pared by 0 bases and J by 4 bases, with 10 bases between. The CDR3 runs 14 residues. The CDR3 nucleotides read TGTGCCAGCAGCGTAGGAGGACATAGCTATGGCTACACCTTC. The encoded protein is CASSVGGHSYGYTF. Together with reference TRBV9 and TRBJ1-2, the CDR3 gives the full variable domain: DSGVTQTPKHLITATGQRVTLRCSPRSGDLSVYWYQQSLDQGLQFLIQYYNGEERAKGNILERFSAQQFPDLHSELNLSSLELGDSALYFCASSVGGHSYGYTFGSGTRLTVV.

The rearrangement joins TRBV12-3 or TRBV12-4 to TRBJ2-2; TRBD2 aligns across 7 bases. Trimming removed 3 bases from V and 6 bases from J; junction bases left unmatched: 1. The CDR3 has 13 amino acids. DNA of the CDR3: TGTGCCAGCAGTTTTCGGGGGGCCGGGGAGCTGTTTTTT. Its translation is CASSFRGAGELFF.